These T cell receptor beta chains were read from a single sample in a study of blood T cells in healthy people across ages. Each CDR3 protein is one row after TCRdb ran MiXCR on the 5' RACE reads. Of over 600,000 distinct CDR3 sequences in the sample, 20% to 25% were seen once. The sequenced sample consisted of blood. These receptors all come from a man in his 70s in good health. Both conserved end residues are part of each CDR3. D genes are given only for firm matches. Rows may omit the clone size; those that give it use once, few, many or a size class.

few	12	TRBV5-4	TRBJ2-7	NA	TGTGCCAGCAGCTTCGGCTTGGGCGAGCAGTACTTC	CASSFGLGEQYF
NA	18	TRBV9	TRBJ1-3	NA	TGTGCCAGCAGCGTAGTTAAGAGACAGGAAAACTCTGGAAACACCATATATTTT	CASSVVKRQENSGNTIYF
few	13	TRBV9	TRBJ1-4	NA	TGTGCCAGCAGCCCCGACGGAAGGGAAAAACTGTTTTTT	CASSPDGREKLFF
many	13	TRBV30	TRBJ1-2	TRBD1	TGTGCCTGGGGACAGGGCACTAACTATGGCTACACCTTC	CAWGQGTNYGYTF
NA	14	TRBV10-3	TRBJ2-5	NA	TGTGCCATCAGGGGGGTAGCGCCACAAGAGACCCAGTACTTC	CAIRGVAPQETQYF
few	15	TRBV20-1	TRBJ1-5	NA	TGCAGTGCTAGAGGGAGGGTCGGAGGTAATCAGCCCCAGCATTTT	CSARGRVGGNQPQHF
few	17	TRBV6-1	TRBJ2-2	TRBD2	TGTGCCAGCAGGGATGGTCTAGCGGGAGGGAGTACCGGGGAGCTGTTTTTT	CASRDGLAGGSTGELFF
few	16	TRBV5-1	TRBJ2-7	TRBD2	TGCGCCAGCAGCTCCCTAGCGGGGGCCCTCTCCTACGAGCAGTACTTC	CASSSLAGALSYEQYF
few	15	TRBV20-1	TRBJ2-4	TRBD1	TGCAGTGCTAGAGTCCCCGGGACAGGGAAAAACATTCAGTACTTC	CSARVPGTGKNIQYF
few	15	TRBV12-3/TRBV12-4	TRBJ2-5	TRBD2	TGTGCCAGCAGTTTAGTAGCGGGGGTCCAAGAGACCCAGTACTTC	CASSLVAGVQETQYF
NA	16	TRBV20-1	TRBJ2-5	TRBD2	TGCAGTGCTCCACCTAACCTAGCGGAGGGCATGGAGACCCAGTACTTC	CSAPPNLAEGMETQYF
many	14	TRBV3-1	TRBJ2-5	TRBD2	TGTGCCAGCAGCTCGTCCGGGGAGGGAGAGACCCAGTACTTC	CASSSSGEGETQYF
few	16	TRBV18	TRBJ2-1	NA	TGTGCCAGCTCACCACTAACTAGTAGCCGCTACAATGAGCAGTTCTTC	CASSPLTSSRYNEQFF
NA	15	TRBV20-1	TRBJ2-1	TRBD2	TGCAGTGCTAGAGATCACAGGACTAGCGGATATGAGCAGTTCTTC	CSARDHRTSGYEQFF
NA	14	TRBV5-1	TRBJ2-3	TRBD1	TGCGCCAGCAACCGGGACAGTCGCACAGATACGCAGTATTTT	CASNRDSRTDTQYF
NA	14	TRBV18	TRBJ2-7	NA	TGTGCCAGCTCACCAGTAGGACAGAATTACGAGCAGTACTTC	CASSPVGQNYEQYF
few	14	TRBV6-1	TRBJ1-2	TRBD1	TGTGCCAGCAGTCCGGGACAGGGATACTATGGCTACACCTTC	CASSPGQGYYGYTF
NA	13	TRBV7-2	TRBJ1-5	NA	TGTGCCAGCAGCCCCATGGCTCATCAGCCCCAGCATTTT	CASSPMAHQPQHF
many	13	TRBV6-5	TRBJ1-2	NA	TGTGCCACTTTACAGAGAACTAACTATGGCTACACCTTC	CATLQRTNYGYTF
NA	15	TRBV11-2	TRBJ2-1	NA	TGTGCCAGCAGCTTAGGGGTAAGATCACAGGATGAGCAGTTCTTC	CASSLGVRSQDEQFF
few	15	TRBV29-1	TRBJ1-2	TRBD1	TGCAGCGCCGAAAATTCTGACAGGGGGCGAAGTGGCTACACCTTC	CSAENSDRGRSGYTF
NA	15	TRBV24-1	TRBJ2-3	NA	TGTGCCACCAGTGACAACACGGCTAGCACAGATACGCAGTATTTT	CATSDNTASTDTQYF
few	14	TRBV20-1	TRBJ2-5	TRBD2	TGCAGTGCTCTAGCGGGAGGAGGAGGGGAGACCCAGTACTTC	CSALAGGGGETQYF
NA	15	TRBV20-1	TRBJ2-1	NA	TGCAGTGCTAGAGAAAGTGAGGGCGGGGGCCATGAGCAGTTCTTC	CSARESEGGGHEQFF
NA	13	TRBV12-3/TRBV12-4	TRBJ2-7	NA	TGTGCCAGCAGTTTTCCACGGGCCTACGAGCAGTACTTC	CASSFPRAYEQYF
NA	13	TRBV5-1	TRBJ2-3	NA	TGCGCCAGCAGCTTGATCCTCACAGATACGCAGTATTTT	CASSLILTDTQYF
few	16	TRBV6-5	TRBJ2-2	NA	TGTGCCAGCAGTTCCCGACTAGAGGGGGACACCGGGGAGCTGTTTTTT	CASSSRLEGDTGELFF
NA	13	TRBV5-6	TRBJ1-2	NA	TGTGCCAGCACCCACTGGGGAGACTATGGCTACACCTTC	CASTHWGDYGYTF
NA	14	TRBV20-1	TRBJ2-7	NA	TGCAGTGCTAGAGATCCCGGGACCTCCTACGAGCAGTACTTC	CSARDPGTSYEQYF
NA	12	TRBV29-1	TRBJ2-7	NA	TGCAGCGTTGGGGGTGATACCTACGGGCAGTACTTC	CSVGGDTYGQYF
NA	12	TRBV28	TRBJ2-5	NA	TGTGCCAGCAGCGGACGCGGGGAGACCCAGTACTTC	CASSGRGETQYF
NA	12	TRBV20-1	TRBJ1-5	NA	TGCAGTGCTAGCGGGGGGCTTCAGCCCCAGCATTTT	CSASGGLQPQHF
NA	14	TRBV7-2	TRBJ2-5	TRBD2	TGTGCCAGCAGCTTGGGGACTAGATCAGAGACCCAGTACTTC	CASSLGTRSETQYF
few	14	TRBV29-1	TRBJ2-5	TRBD2	TGCAGCGTTGAAGAAACTAGCGTTGGAGAGACCCAGTACTTC	CSVEETSVGETQYF